The sequence of this T cell receptor beta chain was determined in a study of control samples from healthy donors and cancer patients. The CDR3 has 14 residues. Per germline, CDR1 MNHEY and CDR2 SVGAGI. Trimming removed 6 bases from V and 3 bases from J; junction bases left unmatched: 3. Sequenced by immunoSEQ multiplex PCR; TCRdb stores in-frame clones only, minus some. The sample holds 150,000 to 200,000 clones, roughly 88% seen once. The clonotype comes from a young man in good health. J is TRBJ1-3 and V is TRBV6-5, with 9 nucleotides matching TRBD1. The material sequenced was blood. As DNA, the CDR3 is TGTGCCAGCAGCACAGGGGGCGGTGGAAACACCATATATTTT. It is translated as CASSTGGGGNTIYF.